The 10 T cell receptor beta chains below come from one sample, sequenced in a study of control samples from healthy donors and cancer patients. Generated by immunoSEQ multiplex PCR, the TCRdb table keeps only in-frame clones and is missing some. In the table there are approximately 86,000 clones, more than 75% of which are singletons. The sequenced sample consisted of blood. The receptors derive from a man aged 25-45 years in good health.

This clone has just a few counts. The genes are TRBV28 and TRBJ1-5; D possibly corresponds to TRBD1 (6 bases). The germline V gene encodes CDR1 MDHEN and CDR2 SYDVKM. V was pared by 6 bases and J by 4 bases, with 16 bases between. This CDR3 has 15 amino acids. The CDR3 loop reads CASRPTLGGNQPQHF. In nucleotides, the CDR3 is TGTGCCAGCAGGCCGACCTTAGGGGGGAATCAGCCCCAGCATTTT.

Turning to this clone: Other DNA sequences within the sample encode an identical CDR3. The V and J genes are TRBV30 and TRBJ1-2, with D possibly TRBD1 on 6 matching bases. This CDR3 comprises 11 residues. V gave up 3 bases and J gave up 5 bases, with 7 bases separating them. Germline V gene sequence: CDR1 GTSNPN, CDR2 SVGIG (reference sequence). CDR3 sequence: CAWSQGYGYTF. As DNA, the CDR3 is TGTGCCTGGAGCCAGGGGTATGGCTACACCTTC.

The chain links TRBV5-6 to TRBJ1-1; D ambiguous. Trimming removed 5 bases from V and 1 base from J, with 12 bases in between. The CDR3 has 14 amino acids. Germline lookup yields CDR1 SGHDT and CDR2 YYEEEE. CDR3 bases: TGTGCCAGCAGTGGGGTAGGAGGGAACACTGAAGCTTTCTTT. This translates into CASSGVGGNTEAFF. The full variable domain, with the rest looked up from reference TRBV5-6 and TRBJ1-1, is DAGVTQSPTHLIKTRGQQVTLRCSPKSGHDTVSWYQQALGQGPQFIFQYYEEEERQRGNFPDRFSGHQFPNYSSELNVNALLLGDSALYLCASSGVGGNTEAFFGQGTRLTVV.

The rearrangement links TRBV6-5 to TRBJ1-5, with 8 nucleotides matching TRBD1. From germline, CDR1 is MNHEY and CDR2 SVGAGI. The CDR3 length is 15 residues. Trimming removed 6 bases from V and 7 bases from J; junction bases left unmatched: 11. This chain's CDR3 is CASSAAGRGHQPQHF. CDR3 nucleotide sequence: TGTGCCAGCAGCGCCGCGGGCAGGGGGCACCAGCCCCAGCATTTT.

The chain combines TRBV4-1 with TRBJ2-7, with 8 bases that match TRBD1. The germline CDR1 and CDR2 sequences are MGHRA and YSYEKL. There are 15 residues in the CDR3. The V and J ends lost 4 bases and 1 base, in that order; junction bases with no gene match: 6. The CDR3 sequence: CASSLDRQGSYEQYF. DNA of the CDR3: TGCGCCAGCAGCCTCGACCGACAGGGGTCCTACGAGCAGTACTTC.

This clone appeared a single time. The V call is TRBV4-2, the J call TRBJ1-1; D unclear. CDR3 length: 16 amino acids. The germline gives CDR1 LGHNA, CDR2 YNFKEQ. Trimming removed 2 bases at V and 2 bases at J, with 15 bases between. The CDR3 DNA sequence: TGTGCCAGCAGCCAAAACACCGGGCCCCTAAACACTGAAGCTTTCTTT. Protein: CASSQNTGPLNTEAFF.

The J gene is TRBJ1-5, the V gene TRBV6-1; D not certain. This CDR3 is built from 13 residues. V lost 2 bases to trimming and J lost 4 bases, with 6 bases between them. Germline loops: CDR1 MNHNS, CDR2 SASEGT. This chain's CDR3 is CASSENRNQPQHF. The CDR3 region has the DNA TGTGCCAGCAGTGAAAATAGGAATCAGCCCCAGCATTTT.

The CDR3, as DNA: TGTGCCAGCAGGGACCCGGGACAGGGAGACATGAACACTGAAGCTTTCTTT. Protein: CASRDPGQGDMNTEAFF. V gene TRBV2 combines with J gene TRBJ1-1, with TRBD1 identical over 9 bases. This CDR3 has 17 amino acids. Germline trimming cut 6 bases from V and 0 bases from J; bases unmatched to any gene: 11. CDR1 and CDR2 (germline): SNHLY, FYNNEI.

This chain links TRBV5-1 with TRBJ1-5, with 8 bases fitting TRBD1. This CDR3 region has 15 residues. Germline assignment: CDR1 SGHRS and CDR2 YFSETQ. After removal of 0 bases from V and 5 bases from J, the junction contained 4 bases not matched to a gene. CDR3 DNA sequence: TGCGCCAGCAGCTTGGGGGCAGGGGGCGATCAGCCCCAGCATTTT. Translated, it gives CASSLGAGGDQPQHF. Full variable domain (missing parts from reference TRBV5-1 and TRBJ1-5): KAGVTQTPRYLIKTRGQQVTLSCSPISGHRSVSWYQQTPGQGLQFLFEYFSETQRNKGNFPGRFSGRQFSNSRSEMNVSTLELGDSALYLCASSLGAGGDQPQHFGDGTRLSIL.

The V call is TRBV7-9, the J call TRBJ2-3; TRBD2 matches at 9 bases. V lost 3 bases to trimming and J lost 5 bases; unmatched junction nucleotides: 12. Looked up from germline, CDR1 is SEHNR and CDR2 is FQNEAQ (reference sequence). The CDR3 contains 17 residues. The CDR3 sequence: CASSFSRISGGGDTQYF. As DNA, the CDR3 is TGTGCCAGCAGCTTTTCCCGGATTAGCGGGGGTGGAGATACGCAGTATTTT.